The 27 T cell receptor beta chains listed next were all sequenced from one sample in a study of blood T cells in healthy people across ages. A J-beta primer mix and a sample-barcoded 5' primer were used in a second PCR of roughly 6 to 12 cycles. From the 5' RACE reads, TCRdb called clonotypes with MiXCR, one entry per CDR3 protein. The sample shows around 1.5 million distinct CDR3 sequences, approximately 63% of them seen only once. The sequenced sample consisted of blood. These receptor sequences come from a man aged 18 to 30 in good health.

This clonotype was counted a few times. The chain joins TRBV7-2 to TRBJ2-4; D is unresolved. The CDR3 has 12 residues. CDR1 is SGHTA and CDR2 is FQGNSA in the germline V gene. CDR3 bases: TGTGCGACCCAACTAGCCAAAAACATTCAGTACTTC. It is translated as CATQLAKNIQYF.

The V call is TRBV12-3 or TRBV12-4, the J call TRBJ2-3; a possible D gene is TRBD1 (6 bases). V lost 5 bases and J 0 bases, leaving 12 bases between the germline ends. This CDR3 region has 15 residues. The CDR3 protein is CASSGGRPSTDTQYF. CDR3 coding DNA: TGTGCCAGCAGTGGGGGCCGACCTAGCACAGATACGCAGTATTTT.

This rearrangement joins TRBV5-6 to TRBJ1-2; maybe TRBD1 (6 bases). The CDR3 extends over 14 amino acids. V was pared by 3 bases and J by 5 bases, with 14 bases between. Per germline, CDR1 SGHDT and CDR2 YYEEEE. CDR3 DNA sequence: TGTGCCAGCAGCTCAACAGGGAGAGGATATGGCTACACCTTC. It codes for CASSSTGRGYGYTF.

J is TRBJ1-1 and V is TRBV20-1; maybe TRBD1 (5 bases). The germline CDR1 and CDR2 sequences are DFQATT and SNEGSKA (reference sequence). V was clipped by 5 bases and J by 0 bases, with 10 bases between them. The CDR3 spans 13 residues. DNA of the CDR3: TGCAGTGCTCAGGACACATTGAACACTGAAGCTTTCTTT. Protein product: CSAQDTLNTEAFF.

This rearrangement joins TRBV10-3 to TRBJ2-7, with D tentatively TRBD1 or TRBD2 (6 bases each). Looked up from germline, CDR1 is ENHRY and CDR2 is SYGVKD. The germline V and J ends were trimmed by 1 base and 3 bases, with 16 bases remaining between them. The CDR3 has 16 residues. The chain's CDR3 is CAISELTDGGGYEQYF. For the CDR3, the DNA is TGTGCCATCAGTGAGTTGACTGACGGGGGCGGCTACGAGCAGTACTTC.

The chain links TRBV29-1 to TRBJ1-1; tentatively, D is TRBD1 (5 bases). V was cut by 6 bases and J by 0 bases, with 14 bases left in between. The CDR3 extends over 14 amino acids. Germline assignment: CDR1 SQVTM and CDR2 ANQGSEA. The CDR3 protein is CSVAGVPMNTEAFF. In DNA form, the CDR3 reads TGCAGCGTCGCGGGGGTCCCAATGAACACTGAAGCTTTCTTT.

V gene TRBV4-3 combines with J gene TRBJ1-4, with unresolved D. Germline loops: CDR1 LGHNA, CDR2 YSLEER. The CDR3 is made up of 17 amino acids. Between the trimmed V and J ends, which lost 6 bases and 8 bases, there was a span of 25 bases. In nucleotides, the CDR3 is TGCGCCAGCAGTCCAATTGGGGAAGGAGGCCTTGGAGAAAAACTGTTTTTT. It codes for CASSPIGEGGLGEKLFF.

Only one count was recorded for this clonotype. This chain links TRBV4-3 with TRBJ2-2; TRBD2 might be the D (5 bases). Trimming removed 4 bases at V and 0 bases at J, with 9 bases between. Germline V lookup: CDR1 LGHNA, CDR2 YSLEER. The CDR3 has 15 amino acids. CDR3 DNA: TGCGCCAGCAGCCCCGGGAACTCGAACACCGGGGAGCTGTTTTTT. Amino acids: CASSPGNSNTGELFF.

This sequence joins TRBV20-1 and TRBJ2-1, with 8 bases aligning to TRBD1. After removal of 5 bases from V and 13 bases from J, the junction contained 19 bases not matched to a gene. The CDR3 covers 15 residues. Germline lookup yields CDR1 DFQATT and CDR2 SNEGSKA (reference sequence). In DNA, the CDR3 is TGCAGTGCTCTCTCCGGGACAGGAATAAAAGAGACCCAGTTCTTC. Translated, it gives CSALSGTGIKETQFF.

The chain has TRBV6-1 and TRBJ2-1, with D perhaps TRBD1 (5 bases). The V end lost 8 bases, the J end lost 6 bases, and 17 bases lay between the germline ends. The CDR3 is made up of 14 amino acids. CDR1 and CDR2 (germline): MNHNS, SASEGT. The CDR3 sequence: CASCPSVGRNEQFF. As DNA, the CDR3 is TGTGCCAGCTGCCCGTCTGTGGGGCGCAATGAGCAGTTCTTC.

The chain recombines TRBV29-1 with TRBJ2-1; 7 bases are a match to TRBD2. CDR3 length: 15 residues. V shed 6 bases and J 5 bases; nucleotides not matched to a gene: 13. CDR1 and CDR2 (germline): SQVTM, ANQGSEA. This CDR3 reads CSVGLAWEGDNEQFF. The DNA of the CDR3 is TGCAGCGTAGGTCTAGCTTGGGAGGGCGACAATGAGCAGTTCTTC.

V usage is TRBV11-2 and J usage is TRBJ2-1; 10 bases fit TRBD2. Germline CDR1 and CDR2: SGHAT and FQNNGV. V trimming: 1 base; J trimming: 3 bases; junction bases outside the gene matches: 6. The CDR3 length is 17 residues. The CDR3 nucleotides are TGTGCCAGCAGCTTAGGGCTAGCGGGAGATTTCTACAATGAGCAGTTCTTC. It yields the protein CASSLGLAGDFYNEQFF.

The chain is built from TRBV7-9 and TRBJ2-5; D not certain. CDR3 size: 12 residues. Per germline, CDR1 SEHNR and CDR2 FQNEAQ (reference sequence). V lost 5 bases and J lost 7, with 11 bases in between. The CDR3 here is CASSAISGTQYF. The CDR3 DNA reads TGTGCCAGCAGCGCCATCTCAGGGACCCAGTACTTC.

The V call is TRBV6-1, the J call TRBJ1-2; D not certain. The CDR3 runs to 16 residues. Germline V lookup: CDR1 MNHNS, CDR2 SASEGT. Trimming removed 8 bases at V and 2 bases at J, with 21 bases between. The CDR3: CASEWWAHLGNYGYTF. The CDR3 DNA sequence: TGTGCCAGCGAGTGGTGGGCACACCTTGGGAACTATGGCTACACCTTC.

The chain uses TRBV10-3 and TRBJ2-1; TRBD1 matches at 10 bases. V trimming: 6 bases; J trimming: 6 bases; junction bases outside the gene matches: 8. This CDR3 has 15 amino acids. CDR1 and CDR2 from the germline V gene are ENHRY and SYGVKD. CDR3 coding DNA: TGTGCCATCAGATCCGGGACAGGGGAGTCCAATGAGCAGTTCTTC. This sequence encodes CAIRSGTGESNEQFF.

J is TRBJ1-1 and V is TRBV4-1, with D possibly TRBD1 on 6 matching bases. Germline CDR1 MGHRA, CDR2 YSYEKL. CDR3 length: 16 residues. The V and J ends lost 3 bases and 8 bases respectively, with 22 bases between them. The CDR3 coding sequence is TGCGCCAGCAGCCAGGAAACCAGGGGCGACTCGCGAGAAGCTTTCTTT. It codes for CASSQETRGDSREAFF.

Remarks on this clonotype: Germline and junction disagree at one end, which may indicate a read error. This chain connects TRBV29-1 to TRBJ2-4, with D perhaps matching TRBD1 (5 bases). Germline V gives CDR1 SQVTM, CDR2 ANQGSEA. This CDR3 is built from 13 residues. The CDR3 bases are TGCAGCGGTGAAATGATGGACAAAAACACTCAGTACTTC. It codes for CSGEMMDKNTQYF.

The rearrangement links TRBV4-3 to TRBJ1-4; the D is unclear. The V gene's germline CDR1 is LGHNA and CDR2 YSLEER. V shed 4 bases and J shed 5 bases, with 17 bases lying between them. The CDR3 has 16 residues. The CDR3 bases are TGCGCCAGCAGCCTCGTAAGGGCGCAACGAAATGAAAAACTGTTTTTT. Encoded protein: CASSLVRAQRNEKLFF.

V is TRBV6-5 and J is TRBJ2-2; 9 bases match TRBD2. Unmatched junction bases numbered 14, after V lost 6 bases and J lost 9 bases. CDR3 length equals 16 residues. CDR1 is MNHEY and CDR2 is SVGAGI in the germline V gene. CDR3 protein: CASRISGGWLERELFF. The CDR3 nucleotides read TGTGCCAGCAGGATTAGCGGGGGATGGCTCGAAAGGGAGCTGTTTTTT.

The chain has TRBV27 and TRBJ2-3, with D unclear. The CDR3 length is 15 residues. Germline V gene sequence: CDR1 MNHEY, CDR2 SMNVEV (reference sequence). Trimming pared 3 bases from V and 4 bases from J, leaving 14 bases between. The CDR3 here is CASSFLPIRPDTQYF. The CDR3, as DNA: TGTGCCAGCAGTTTCCTCCCCATCCGCCCAGATACGCAGTATTTT.

This clonotype was picked up a small number of times. The genes are TRBV20-1 and TRBJ1-2, with D perhaps matching TRBD1 (6 bases). With 3 bases removed from V and 4 bases from J, the gap between germline ends came to 15 bases. The CDR3 is made up of 14 amino acids. Germline loops: CDR1 DFQATT, CDR2 SNEGSKA (reference sequence). CDR3 DNA sequence: TGCAGTGCTAGGCACAGGGATTTAGCCTATGGCTACACCTTC. It codes for CSARHRDLAYGYTF.

This clonotype was detected only once. The chain joins TRBV6-4 to TRBJ2-5; the match to TRBD2 covers 11 bases. Near its end, the DNA agrees better with TRBJ2-7, so the J call may be wrong. Per the germline V gene, CDR1 is MRHNA and CDR2 is SNTAGT. The CDR3 extends over 18 amino acids. CDR3 loop: CASSGSGTSGSHSYEQYF. The CDR3 DNA reads TGTGCCAGCAGTGGCTCAGGAACTAGCGGGAGTCACTCCTACGAGCAGTACTTC.

The J gene is TRBJ1-2, the V gene TRBV6-2 or TRBV6-3, with 8 bases identical to TRBD1. Germline assignment: CDR1 MNHEY and CDR2 SVGEGT. The V gene end was trimmed by 2 bases and the J gene end by 4 bases; junction bases not matched to a gene: 9. The CDR3 covers 16 residues. This CDR3 reads CASSYLPQGAGYGYTF. The CDR3 DNA reads TGTGCCAGCAGTTACCTTCCGCAGGGGGCCGGCTATGGCTACACCTTC.

The chain links TRBV4-3 to TRBJ2-2, with 12 nucleotides matching TRBD1. Germline loops: CDR1 LGHNA, CDR2 YSLEER. CDR3 size: 16 residues. J was trimmed by 2 bases and V by 4 bases; bases with no gene match: 2. This chain's CDR3 is CASSLGTGGNTGELFF. The CDR3 nucleotides are TGCGCCAGCAGCCTCGGGACAGGGGGCAACACCGGGGAGCTGTTTTTT.

The J gene is TRBJ2-2, the V gene TRBV23-1; D is undetermined. TRBV23-1 is treated as an ORF (open reading frame) with a function not yet certain. Trimming removed 2 bases at V and 6 bases at J, with 19 bases between. This CDR3 spans 17 amino acids. This CDR3 reads CASSQGLKGLHSGELFF. The CDR3 nucleotides are TGCGCCAGCAGTCAAGGGTTGAAGGGCTTACACTCCGGGGAGCTGTTTTTT.

A single count supports this clonotype. This chain connects TRBV2 to TRBJ2-7, with 8 bases that match TRBD1. Germline trimming cut 7 bases from V and 2 bases from J; bases unmatched to any gene: 7. The CDR3 has 14 amino acids. Germline V CDR1 and CDR2: SNHLY, FYNNEI. Written as DNA, the CDR3 is TGTGCCAGCAATCTACAGGGGGGTACCTACGAGCAGTACTTC. Its protein product is CASNLQGGTYEQYF.

The J gene is TRBJ2-2, the V gene TRBV2; D uncertain. Looked up from germline, CDR1 is SNHLY and CDR2 is FYNNEI. The CDR3 is 14 amino acids. The V gene lost 2 bases and the J gene lost 4 bases, with 8 bases spanning the gap. The CDR3 DNA follows: TGTGCCAGCAGTGAACTCAGCCCCACCGGGGAGCTGTTTTTT. Protein: CASSELSPTGELFF.